The 24 T cell receptor beta chains below all came from one sample that was sequenced in a study of blood T cell repertoires in COVID-19. TCRdb's table, derived via immunoSEQ multiplex PCR, lists solely in-frame clones and lacks some. Of roughly 250,000 clones in the sample, just over 90% were seen once. Sequencing was done on a sample of PBMCs or T cells enriched from blood (not recorded which). The source is a young woman who had recovered from COVID-19.

The chain carries TRBV5-4 and TRBJ2-2, with unresolved D. The germline gives CDR1 SGHNT, CDR2 YYREEE (reference sequence). The CDR3 is 17 amino acids. Trimming removed 0 bases at V and 3 bases at J, with 15 bases between. In DNA, the CDR3 is TGTGCCAGCAGCTTGGGTTCTAGGCCTAGAGACACCGGGGAGCTGTTTTTT. Its translation: CASSLGSRPRDTGELFF.

The V gene is TRBV4-3, the J gene TRBJ1-2, with D possibly being TRBD1 (5 bases). This CDR3 is 14 amino acids long. V lost 5 bases and J 0 bases, leaving 10 bases between the germline ends. Germline CDR1 LGHNA, CDR2 YSLEER. The CDR3 DNA reads TGCGCCAGCAGCGAGGGGACTGCTAACTATGGCTACACCTTC. This codes for CASSEGTANYGYTF.

This rearrangement joins TRBV18 to TRBJ2-7, with TRBD1 identical over 7 bases. The length of the CDR3 is 14 residues. The germline gives CDR1 KGHSH, CDR2 LQKENI. Trimming cost V 3 bases and J 3 bases; bases outside gene matches: 5. DNA of the CDR3: TGTGCCAGCTCACCTGGGACAGTATTCTACGAGCAGTACTTC. Translated: CASSPGTVFYEQYF. Looking up the rest from reference TRBV18 and TRBJ2-7 gives the full variable domain: NAGVMQNPRHLVRRRGQEARLRCSPMKGHSHVYWYRQLPEEGLKFMVYLQKENIIDESGMPKERFSAEFPKEGPSILRIQQVVRGDSAAYFCASSPGTVFYEQYFGPGTRLTVT.

The chain joins TRBV18 to TRBJ2-2, with 7 bases matching TRBD1. Germline CDR1 is KGHSH and CDR2 is LQKENI. The CDR3 covers 16 residues. Trimming cost V 3 bases and J 0 bases; bases outside gene matches: 4. The CDR3 region is CASSPWQGANTGELFF. The CDR3 nucleotides read TGTGCCAGCTCACCGTGGCAGGGGGCGAACACCGGGGAGCTGTTTTTT.

V usage is TRBV9 and J usage is TRBJ1-1, with a tentative D call TRBD1 (5 bases). Trimming removed 0 bases at V and 4 bases at J, with 10 bases between. The CDR3 totals 14 residues. Germline V gene lookup returns CDR1 SGDLS and CDR2 YYNGEE. The CDR3 sequence is CASSVDGRGTEAFF. CDR3 DNA: TGTGCCAGCAGCGTAGATGGGAGGGGCACTGAAGCTTTCTTT.

J is TRBJ1-1 and V is TRBV9; D is ambiguous. Germline V lookup: CDR1 SGDLS, CDR2 YYNGEE. The CDR3 is 14 amino acids. The germline V and J ends were trimmed by 0 bases and 0 bases, with 6 bases remaining between them. The DNA for the CDR3 is TGTGCCAGCAGCGTAGGTCCGGTGAACACTGAAGCTTTCTTT. Its translation is CASSVGPVNTEAFF.

This clone appeared a single time. V gene TRBV19 combines with J gene TRBJ1-2; 9 bases are a match to TRBD1. This CDR3 has 13 amino acids. CDR1 and CDR2 (germline): LNHDA, SQIVND (reference sequence). The junction had 12 bases not matched to a gene; V was cut back by 7 bases and J by 12 bases. Here the CDR3 reads CASTSGTGYPNTF. CDR3 sequence (DNA): TGTGCCAGTACCTCCGGGACAGGGTACCCTAACACCTTC. Based on the CDR3 plus reference TRBV19 and TRBJ1-2, the full variable domain is DGGITQSPKYLFRKEGQNVTLSCEQNLNHDAMYWYRQDPGQGLRLIYYSQIVNDFQKGDIAEGYSVSREKKESFPLTVTSAQKNPTAFYLCASTSGTGYPNTFGSGTRLTVV.

V usage is TRBV4-1 and J usage is TRBJ1-3, with D possibly being TRBD1 (5 bases). Germline V CDR1 and CDR2: MGHRA, YSYEKL. The CDR3 consists of 15 residues. V dropped 0 bases and J dropped 7 bases, with 13 bases sitting between them. The chain's CDR3 is CASSQDPAGRNTIYF. CDR3 coding DNA: TGCGCCAGCAGCCAAGATCCCGCAGGGAGGAACACCATATATTTT.

The chain joins TRBV7-2 to TRBJ2-7; D is uncertain. The CDR3 runs to 15 residues. V dropped 5 bases and J dropped 3 bases, with 17 bases sitting between them. The V gene's germline CDR1 is SGHTA and CDR2 FQGNSA. DNA of the CDR3: TGTGCCAGCAGCCACGGGTCGGTCAGTTACTACGAGCAGTACTTC. The encoded protein is CASSHGSVSYYEQYF.

The gene calls are TRBV27 and TRBJ2-1; 10 bases match TRBD1. This CDR3 contains 16 residues. V lost 7 bases, J lost 7 bases, and 13 bases stayed unmatched. Germline V lookup: CDR1 MNHEY, CDR2 SMNVEV (reference sequence). The CDR3 loop reads CASTRVRDRGSNEQFF. In DNA, the CDR3 is TGTGCCAGCACCAGAGTACGGGACAGGGGTTCAAATGAGCAGTTCTTC.

V is TRBV18 and J is TRBJ2-7, with 8 bases matching TRBD1. The trim removed 3 bases at V and 2 bases at J, leaving 3 bases unmatched. CDR1 is KGHSH and CDR2 is LQKENI in the germline V gene. The CDR3 length is 14 residues. The CDR3 DNA reads as TGTGCCAGCTCACCCGACAGGGGAGCCTACGAGCAGTACTTC. Protein product: CASSPDRGAYEQYF. Based on the CDR3 plus reference TRBV18 and TRBJ2-7, the full variable domain is NAGVMQNPRHLVRRRGQEARLRCSPMKGHSHVYWYRQLPEEGLKFMVYLQKENIIDESGMPKERFSAEFPKEGPSILRIQQVVRGDSAAYFCASSPDRGAYEQYFGPGTRLTVT.

The chain's CDR3 is CASSAGDEVNSPLHF. For the CDR3, the DNA is TGTGCCAGCAGCGCAGGGGATGAGGTTAATTCACCCCTCCACTTT. The chain recombines TRBV9 with TRBJ1-6; D possibly corresponds to TRBD1 (6 bases). The germline V and J ends were trimmed by 3 bases and 6 bases, with 13 bases remaining between them. The CDR3 spans 15 residues. Germline V gene sequence: CDR1 SGDLS, CDR2 YYNGEE.

V is TRBV14 and J is TRBJ1-2, with 7 positions matching TRBD1. Looked up from germline, CDR1 is SGHDN and CDR2 is FVKESK. This CDR3 comprises 14 residues. The junction had 6 bases not matched to a gene; V was cut back by 3 bases and J by 5 bases. CDR3 DNA sequence: TGTGCCAGCAGCCAGAAAGGGGGCTGGTATGGCTACACCTTC. Translating it yields CASSQKGGWYGYTF.

V and J are TRBV19 and TRBJ1-2, with 9 bases fitting TRBD1. Germline-derived CDR1 and CDR2 are LNHDA and SQIVND (reference sequence). The V gene end was trimmed by 5 bases and the J gene end by 2 bases; junction bases not matched to a gene: 3. There are 14 residues in the CDR3. CDR3 protein: CASSPDRGNYGYTF. The CDR3 nucleotides are TGTGCCAGTAGTCCCGACAGGGGGAACTATGGCTACACCTTC.

The rearrangement uses TRBV5-6 and TRBJ1-4, with 8 positions matching TRBD1. This CDR3 is built from 15 residues. V trimming: 0 bases; J trimming: 6 bases; junction bases outside the gene matches: 4. The germline gives CDR1 SGHDT, CDR2 YYEEEE. The CDR3 here is CASSLGLDRDEKLFF. Written as DNA, the CDR3 is TGTGCCAGCAGCTTGGGGCTGGACAGGGATGAAAAACTGTTTTTT.

The chain joins TRBV27 to TRBJ2-2; TRBD2 matches 9 bases. J was trimmed by 5 bases and V by 4 bases; bases with no gene match: 8. The germline V gene encodes CDR1 MNHEY and CDR2 SMNVEV (reference sequence). The CDR3 has 16 residues. CDR3 region: CASSSSLAGRTGELFF. The CDR3 DNA reads TGTGCCAGCAGTTCTTCACTAGCGGGCAGGACCGGGGAGCTGTTTTTT.

Of note for this clone: Within the sample, other DNA sequences also encode this same CDR3. The chain links TRBV27 to TRBJ2-7; D is undetermined. V lost 2 bases, J lost 2 bases, and 7 bases lay in between. Germline V gene lookup returns CDR1 MNHEY and CDR2 SMNVEV (reference sequence). The CDR3 loop spans 13 amino acids. This CDR3 reads CASSLGRAYEQYF. Written as DNA, the CDR3 is TGTGCCAGCAGTTTAGGTCGAGCCTACGAGCAGTACTTC.

Here the CDR3 reads CASSPDRPNTEAFF. As DNA, the CDR3 is TGTGCCAGCAGCCCGGACAGGCCGAACACTGAAGCTTTCTTT. The chain carries TRBV7-9 and TRBJ1-1; TRBD1 aligns across 7 bases. CDR1 is SEHNR, CDR2 FQNEAQ, per germline (reference sequence). The CDR3 is 14 residues long. The V and J ends lost 5 bases and 1 base, in that order; junction bases with no gene match: 4.

The CDR3 region is CASTLGDGYGYTF. The DNA for the CDR3 is TGTGCCAGCACCCTCGGGGATGGCTATGGCTACACCTTC. This sequence joins TRBV9 and TRBJ1-2, with D hard to call. The germline V gene encodes CDR1 SGDLS and CDR2 YYNGEE. The CDR3 length is 13 residues. Between the trimmed V and J ends, which lost 6 bases and 4 bases, there was a span of 13 bases.

This chain uses TRBV9 with TRBJ1-2; D not certain. The length of the CDR3 is 13 residues. V was clipped by 4 bases and J by 3 bases, with 10 bases between them. Germline V gene sequence: CDR1 SGDLS, CDR2 YYNGEE. The CDR3: CASSPGEDYGYTF. The CDR3 bases are TGTGCCAGCAGCCCCGGGGAGGACTATGGCTACACCTTC.

The chain carries TRBV11-2 and TRBJ2-7; 7 bases align to TRBD1. The CDR3 is 18 residues long. Germline CDR1 reads SGHAT; CDR2 reads FQNNGV. V was clipped by 0 bases and J by 4 bases; unmatched bases: 15. CDR3 sequence reads: CASSLDRTPGQRGYEQYF. The CDR3 nucleotides read TGTGCCAGCAGCTTAGATCGGACACCGGGACAGAGGGGGTACGAGCAGTACTTC.

The J gene is TRBJ1-5, the V gene TRBV5-1; no definite D call. The germline gives CDR1 SGHRS, CDR2 YFSETQ. CDR3 length equals 10 residues. CDR3 DNA: TGCGGGGGAGAATATCAGCCCCAGCATTTT. Residues: CGGEYQPQHF.

CDR3 region: CASRGARGYTF. Here the CDR3 DNA reads TGTGCCAGCAGGGGGGCCCGCGGCTACACCTTC. The gene calls are TRBV9 and TRBJ1-2; TRBD1 might be the D (6 bases). The CDR3 contains 11 residues. Trimming left V 5 bases short and J 8 bases short, with 10 bases between. Germline assignment: CDR1 SGDLS and CDR2 YYNGEE. The full variable domain, in which reference TRBV9 and TRBJ1-2 provide the parts outside the CDR3, is DSGVTQTPKHLITATGQRVTLRCSPRSGDLSVYWYQQSLDQGLQFLIQYYNGEERAKGNILERFSAQQFPDLHSELNLSSLELGDSALYFCASRGARGYTFGSGTRLTVV.

J is TRBJ2-7 and V is TRBV2; unclear D gene. Between the trimmed V and J ends, which lost 4 bases and 6 bases, there was a span of 19 bases. The CDR3 is 15 amino acids. Germline lookup yields CDR1 SNHLY and CDR2 FYNNEI. In DNA, the CDR3 is TGTGCCAGCAGTGTGTCCCCCGGAGCTCGCGGCGAGCAGTACTTC. Its translation is CASSVSPGARGEQYF.